This passage covers 26 T cell receptor beta chains from one sample sequenced in a study of T-cell reconstitution after alpha-beta-depleted transplantation in children. During its preparation, the TCRbeta library received unique molecular identifiers. TCRdb itself ran the PCR reads through MiXCR, one entry per CDR3 protein. The repertoire consists of hundreds of thousands of distinct CDR3 sequences, with 11% occurring once and the leading ten covering roughly 27%. Source: PBMCs, taken before TCRalphabeta/CD19-depleted stem cell transplant. The receptors originated from a child in the first two years of life with acute myeloid leukemia, due to receive a stem cell transplant.

This clonotype was detected many times. The V and J genes are TRBV12-3 or TRBV12-4 and TRBJ2-5; D possibly corresponds to TRBD2 (6 bases). The V end lost 2 bases, the J end lost 3 bases, and 10 bases lay between the germline ends. The CDR3 runs 14 residues. This chain's CDR3 is CASSLRAGKETQYF. CDR3 coding DNA: TGTGCCAGCAGTTTAAGGGCGGGGAAAGAGACCCAGTACTTC.

Many counts were recorded for this clonotype. The chain combines TRBV7-9 with TRBJ2-5; D is undetermined. The length of the CDR3 is 10 residues. Germline V gene data show CDR1 as SEHNR and CDR2 as FQNEAQ (reference sequence). The V and J ends lost 9 bases and 5 bases respectively, with 7 bases between them. This CDR3 reads CASFGETQYF. CDR3 DNA sequence: TGTGCCAGTTTCGGGGAGACCCAGTACTTC.

This clonotype was detected ten times or more. The chain is built from TRBV12-3 or TRBV12-4 and TRBJ2-7, with 10 bases matching TRBD2. V lost 3 bases, J lost 0 bases, and 5 bases stayed unmatched. CDR3 length: 16 residues. The CDR3: CASSFLLAGISYEQYF. CDR3 nucleotide sequence: TGTGCCAGCAGTTTCCTACTAGCGGGGATCTCCTACGAGCAGTACTTC.

In this sample, this clonotype turned up many times. This chain uses TRBV7-2 with TRBJ2-2; the match to TRBD2 covers 11 bases. Trimming removed 3 bases from V and 5 bases from J; junction bases left unmatched: 2. The CDR3 is 15 residues long. Germline V gene data show CDR1 as SGHTA and CDR2 as FQGNSA. This chain's CDR3 is CASSFTSGSTGELFF. CDR3 DNA sequence: TGTGCCAGCAGCTTTACTAGCGGGAGTACCGGGGAGCTGTTTTTT.

This clonotype was detected only a few times. The chain employs TRBV15 and TRBJ2-4; D unresolved. Trimming shortened V by 5 bases and J by 0 bases, and 11 bases separated the two germline ends. Germline-derived CDR1 and CDR2 are LNHNV and YYDKDF (reference sequence). The CDR3 has 15 residues. In nucleotides, the CDR3 is TGTGCCACCAGCGCCCCCGAAGGAGCCAAAAACATTCAGTACTTC. It specifies CATSAPEGAKNIQYF.

This clonotype was counted a few times. The genes are TRBV5-5 and TRBJ1-1; D unclear. Germline CDR1 and CDR2: SGHKS and YYEKEE (reference sequence). CDR3 size: 13 residues. V was cut by 0 bases and J by 10 bases, with 13 bases left in between. The CDR3 DNA reads TGTGCCAGCAGCTTGGAAGGGCCATGGGGAGCTTTCTTT. This translates into CASSLEGPWGAFF.

The CDR3 is CASSYSRDEQFF. The CDR3 bases are TGTGCCAGCAGTTACTCGCGGGATGAGCAGTTCTTC. The genes are TRBV6-6 and TRBJ2-1, with D possibly TRBD2 on 5 matching bases. V was cut by 0 bases and J by 8 bases, with 5 bases left in between. The germline V gene encodes CDR1 MNHNY and CDR2 SVGAGI (reference sequence). The CDR3 is made up of 12 amino acids.

This clonotype was seen many times. The J gene is TRBJ2-3, the V gene TRBV6-1; 10 nucleotides line up with TRBD2. This CDR3 is 16 amino acids long. With V trimmed by 5 bases and J by 4 bases, 9 bases remained unmatched. Germline assignment: CDR1 MNHNS and CDR2 SASEGT. The CDR3 DNA is TGTGCCAGCAGTCCCGGAATAGCGGGAGGCCCAGATACGCAGTATTTT. It codes for CASSPGIAGGPDTQYF.

This clonotype was seen repeatedly, ten times or more. The chain carries TRBV24-1 and TRBJ2-1; no clear D. The CDR3 is made up of 14 amino acids. The germline CDR1 and CDR2 sequences are KGHDR and SFDVKD. Trimming cost V 6 bases and J 9 bases, with 17 bases left between them. CDR3 sequence reads: CATSPNQPYGEQFF. As DNA, the CDR3 is TGTGCCACCAGTCCCAATCAGCCTTATGGTGAGCAGTTCTTC.

This clonotype was detected ten times or more. V is TRBV7-2 and J is TRBJ2-4, with TRBD2 matching over 10 bases. The V segment lost 2 bases and the J segment 8 bases; nucleotides outside the gene matches: 6. This CDR3 is 15 amino acids long. The germline CDR1 and CDR2 sequences are SGHTA and FQGNSA. The CDR3 loop reads CASSLSPSGRDIQYF. For the CDR3, the DNA is TGTGCCAGCAGCTTATCTCCTAGCGGGAGAGACATTCAGTACTTC.

This clonotype was seen ten or more times. The V and J genes are TRBV12-3 or TRBV12-4 and TRBJ2-7, with 8 bases matching TRBD2. The V and J ends lost 3 bases and 6 bases, in that order; junction bases with no gene match: 7. The CDR3 has 14 residues. CDR3 DNA: TGTGCCAGCAGTTTCCCCGGGACTAGGGCCGAGCAGTACTTC. It encodes CASSFPGTRAEQYF.

The table lists this clonotype with many counts. The rearrangement uses TRBV7-2 and TRBJ1-5; D gene uncertain. Germline lookup yields CDR1 SGHTA and CDR2 FQGNSA. Trimming stripped 1 base from V and 3 bases from J, with 7 bases between. This CDR3 has 14 residues. CDR3 residues: CASSLGHHNQPQHF. CDR3 nucleotide sequence: TGTGCCAGCAGCTTAGGACACCACAATCAGCCCCAGCATTTT.

Note on this clonotype: A clone one base away is much larger, so this may be a read error. The V and J genes are TRBV13 and TRBJ2-1, with a weak D call TRBD1 (5 bases). This CDR3 contains 12 residues. Germline CDR1 PRHDT, CDR2 FYEKMQ (reference sequence). Trimming stripped 8 bases from V and 11 bases from J, with 16 bases between. The CDR3 reads CASRLDSIQQFF. CDR3 coding DNA: TGTGCCAGCCGCCTTGACAGCATACAGCAGTTCTTC.

This clonotype was seen ten or more times. The rearrangement joins TRBV7-2 to TRBJ2-7; a possible D gene is TRBD1 (6 bases). Germline V gene data show CDR1 as SGHTA and CDR2 as FQGNSA. V lost 5 bases and J lost 6, with 17 bases in between. The CDR3 is made up of 14 amino acids. CDR3 coding DNA: TGTGCCAGCAGCCAAAGCCCACAGGGAATCGAGCAGTACTTC. Translation: CASSQSPQGIEQYF.

This clonotype was counted ten times or more. J is TRBJ2-1 and V is TRBV5-5; D could derive from TRBD1 or TRBD2 (6 bases each). V was clipped by 4 bases and J by 5 bases, with 10 bases between them. From germline, CDR1 is SGHKS and CDR2 YYEKEE (reference sequence). The CDR3 sequence is 13 residues long. CDR3 bases: TGTGCCAGCAGCCGGGGGCCCAACAATGAGCAGTTCTTC. It codes for CASSRGPNNEQFF.

A remark on this clonotype: Sequence at one end of the junction differs from germline and may be a read error. The V gene is TRBV20-1, the J gene TRBJ1-6, with D possibly being TRBD1 (5 bases). CDR3 length: 15 residues. Germline V lookup: CDR1 DFQATT, CDR2 SNEGSKA (reference sequence). DNA for the CDR3: TGCACTGCTAGCCCCCGGGGGGTCGGAAGATCACCCCTCCACTTC. It specifies CTASPRGVGRSPLHF.

This clonotype was detected many times. The J gene is TRBJ2-2, the V gene TRBV12-3 or TRBV12-4; D ambiguous. V was trimmed by 2 bases and J by 5 bases, leaving 6 bases between them. The CDR3 is 13 residues long. CDR3 protein: CASSLKETGELFF. CDR3 sequence (DNA): TGTGCCAGCAGTTTAAAAGAGACCGGGGAGCTGTTTTTT.

In the case of this clonotype: A much larger clone lies one base from this, so it may be a read error. The rearrangement links TRBV10-1 to TRBJ1-2, with D unclear. Germline loops: CDR1 WNHNN, CDR2 SYGVQD (reference sequence). This CDR3 contains 15 residues. CDR3 sequence (DNA): TGCGCCAGCAGTGCCGGGCGGCGGAGCCTCTATGGCTACGCCTTC. The encoded protein is CASSAGRRSLYGYAF.

This clonotype was observed many times. The rearrangement links TRBV29-1 to TRBJ2-3; 7 nucleotides line up with TRBD1. CDR1 SQVTM and CDR2 ANQGSEA come from the germline V gene. There are 13 residues in the CDR3. J was trimmed by 1 base and V by 7 bases; bases with no gene match: 5. The chain's CDR3 is CSATGVGTDTQYF. CDR3 DNA: TGCAGCGCCACAGGGGTGGGCACAGATACGCAGTATTTT.

This clonotype has only a few counts. This rearrangement joins TRBV28 to TRBJ1-1, with TRBD1 as a possible D gene (6 bases). The CDR3 length is 14 residues. Trimming removed 5 bases from V and 1 base from J, with 11 bases in between. Germline V lookup: CDR1 MDHEN, CDR2 SYDVKM. The CDR3 coding sequence is TGTGCCAGCAGTCAGACAGGTCCGAACACTGAAGCTTTCTTT. Its protein is CASSQTGPNTEAFF.

With respect to this clonotype: With a much larger clone just one base away, this may be a read error. The gene calls are TRBV7-2 and TRBJ2-1; tentative D call: TRBD2 (6 bases). The CDR3 sequence is 15 residues long. The germline V gene has CDR1 SGHTA and CDR2 FQGNSA. The CDR3 nucleotides are TGTGCCAACAGCTCGACTAGGAAGGTATACAATGAGCAGTTCTTC. This sequence encodes CANSSTRKVYNEQFF.

Ten or more counts support this clonotype. In nucleotides, the CDR3 is TGCGCCAGCAGCTTGGTGGGGCAGGGAGAGACCCAGTACTTC. It encodes CASSLVGQGETQYF. The chain is built from TRBV5-1 and TRBJ2-5, with D possibly matching TRBD1 (5 bases). Germline lookup yields CDR1 SGHRS and CDR2 YFSETQ. Trimming cost V 0 bases and J 4 bases, with 10 bases left between them. The CDR3 spans 14 residues.

This clonotype was seen ten or more times. CDR3 DNA sequence: TGTGCCATCAGTGAGTTAGCGCCTAGCTCCTACAATGAGCAGTTCTTC. Translating it yields CAISELAPSSYNEQFF. The rearrangement links TRBV10-3 to TRBJ2-1; D is possibly TRBD2 (5 bases). CDR1 is ENHRY, CDR2 SYGVKD, per germline. The CDR3 extends over 16 amino acids. The V end lost 1 base, the J end lost 0 bases, and 10 bases lay between the germline ends.

This clonotype was recorded many times. This CDR3 is CATRRAGDPGELFF. In nucleotides, the CDR3 is TGTGCCACCCGCAGGGCGGGGGATCCCGGGGAGCTGTTTTTT. The chain combines TRBV25-1 with TRBJ2-2, with TRBD2 matching over 7 bases. With 10 bases clipped from V and 6 bases from J, the junction kept 11 bases outside the gene matches. The CDR3 is 14 residues long. The V gene's germline CDR1 is MGHDK and CDR2 SYGVNS.

At least ten counts were recorded for this clonotype. This chain uses TRBV5-1 with TRBJ2-1, with 7 bases identical to TRBD2. CDR1 and CDR2 (germline): SGHRS, YFSETQ. After removal of 0 bases from V and 0 bases from J, the junction contained 3 bases not matched to a gene. This CDR3 is 16 amino acids long. The CDR3 bases are TGCGCCAGCAGCTTGGTGGGGGGGAGCTCCTACAATGAGCAGTTCTTC. This gives the protein CASSLVGGSSYNEQFF.

This clonotype was detected many times. It may be a read error: a sequence one base away is much more abundant. The CDR3: CASSLWGTDTQYF. The CDR3 nucleotides read TGTGCCAGCAGTTTATGGGGCACAGATACGCAGTATTTT. The V call is TRBV28, the J call TRBJ2-3, with D unresolved. The CDR3 has 13 residues. V gave up 0 bases and J gave up 1 base, with 2 bases separating them. CDR1 is MDHEN, CDR2 SYDVKM, per germline.